These 11 T cell receptor beta chains were all obtained from the same sample, sequenced in a study of T cells in localized non-small cell lung cancer. Measured with immunoSEQ multiplex PCR; TCRdb has only the in-frame clones, and not every one. The sample includes around 33,000 clones, 87% of them seen just once. Sequencing used peripheral blood, obtained before any cancer treatment. Receptor source: a woman between 35 and 75 years old with stage I lung adenocarcinoma.

This chain connects TRBV6-1 to TRBJ1-1; weak D call: TRBD1 (5 bases). This CDR3 region has 16 residues. Germline V lookup: CDR1 MNHNS, CDR2 SASEGT. Trimming left V 2 bases short and J 0 bases short, with 13 bases between. CDR3 DNA: TGTGCCAGCAGTGAATTTGGTGGGGGGTTGAACACTGAAGCTTTCTTT. It is translated as CASSEFGGGLNTEAFF.

The rearrangement joins TRBV6-5 to TRBJ1-4; no firm D call. V lost 8 bases, J lost 3 bases, and 13 bases lay in between. Germline CDR1 and CDR2: MNHEY and SVGAGI. The CDR3 is 14 amino acids. CDR3 sequence: CASGRGAANEKLFF. The CDR3 DNA reads as TGTGCCAGCGGGCGGGGAGCGGCTAATGAAAAACTGTTTTTT.

V is TRBV28 and J is TRBJ2-5; D possibly corresponds to TRBD1 (5 bases). The CDR3 length is 19 residues. The V end was cut by 7 bases, the J end by 4 bases, with 31 bases between. CDR1 is MDHEN and CDR2 is SYDVKM in the germline V gene. In DNA form, the CDR3 reads TGTGCCAGCACTCCCACTATGTTCCTGAATTTAGCTAGGGGAGAGACCCAGTACTTC. Protein: CASTPTMFLNLARGETQYF.

This chain links TRBV5-6 with TRBJ2-5, with D maybe TRBD2 (6 bases). The germline V and J ends were trimmed by 6 bases and 5 bases, with 11 bases remaining between them. The CDR3 has 12 residues. Germline assignment: CDR1 SGHDT and CDR2 YYEEEE. CDR3 sequence (DNA): TGTGCCAGCACCTGGAGCGGGGAGACCCAGTACTTC. It encodes CASTWSGETQYF. Full variable domain (outside the CDR3, taken from reference TRBV5-6 and TRBJ2-5): DAGVTQSPTHLIKTRGQQVTLRCSPKSGHDTVSWYQQALGQGPQFIFQYYEEEERQRGNFPDRFSGHQFPNYSSELNVNALLLGDSALYLCASTWSGETQYFGPGTRLLVL.

The J gene is TRBJ2-3, the V gene TRBV15, with D possibly being TRBD2 (5 bases). The V and J ends lost 1 base and 2 bases respectively, with 13 bases between them. CDR3 size: 16 residues. Germline V gives CDR1 LNHNV, CDR2 YYDKDF (reference sequence). Here the CDR3 DNA reads TGTGCCACCAGCAGAGGTGGGAGTCCGACCACAGATACGCAGTATTTT. Its translation: CATSRGGSPTTDTQYF.

The V and J genes are TRBV28 and TRBJ1-6; D may be TRBD1 (6 bases). The CDR3 has 15 residues. Germline V gives CDR1 MDHEN, CDR2 SYDVKM. The V gene lost 3 bases and the J gene lost 10 bases, with 16 bases spanning the gap. The CDR3 spells CASSFVPRGGSPLHF. The CDR3 nucleotides are TGTGCCAGCAGTTTTGTCCCCAGGGGTGGATCACCCCTCCACTTT. Supplemented by reference TRBV28 and TRBJ1-6, the full variable domain reads DVKVTQSSRYLVKRTGEKVFLECVQDMDHENMFWYRQDPGLGLRLIYFSYDVKMKEKGDIPEGYSVSREKKERFSLILESASTNQTSMYLCASSFVPRGGSPLHFGNGTRLTVT.

The V gene is TRBV5-8, the J gene TRBJ2-3, with 7 bases lining up with TRBD2. Germline CDR1 SGHTS, CDR2 YDEGEE. There are 14 residues in the CDR3. The V segment lost 4 bases and the J segment 6 bases; nucleotides outside the gene matches: 8. Here the CDR3 DNA reads TGTGCCAGCAGCCATAGGACTAGAGGGGATACGCAGTATTTT. Translated, it gives CASSHRTRGDTQYF.

The chain combines TRBV7-6 with TRBJ1-1; TRBD1 is a possible D gene (6 bases). The V end lost 6 bases, the J end lost 4 bases, and 21 bases lay between the germline ends. This CDR3 comprises 16 residues. Per germline, CDR1 SGHVS and CDR2 FNYEAQ. DNA for the CDR3: TGTGCCAGCAGTAAGGGCCCACAAGGGGGTGGCACTGAAGCTTTCTTT. Translating it yields CASSKGPQGGGTEAFF. The entire variable domain, with the rest obtained from reference TRBV7-6 and TRBJ1-1, is as follows: GAGVSQSPRYKVTKRGQDVALRCDPISGHVSLYWYRQALGQGPEFLTYFNYEAQQDKSGLPNDRFSAERPEGSISTLTIQRTEQRDSAMYRCASSKGPQGGGTEAFFGQGTRLTVV.

The chain links TRBV28 to TRBJ2-5, with 8 bases lining up with TRBD1. CDR1 is MDHEN, CDR2 SYDVKM, per germline. The CDR3 consists of 16 residues. J gave up 4 bases and V 5 bases, and 12 bases lay outside the gene matches. The CDR3 region is CASSPKTGVYGETQYF. The CDR3 DNA sequence: TGTGCCAGCAGTCCCAAGACAGGGGTATACGGAGAGACCCAGTACTTC.

This sequence joins TRBV4-1 and TRBJ1-2; D remains ambiguous. Trimming removed 4 bases at V and 4 bases at J, with 13 bases between. The CDR3 sequence is 14 residues long. Germline lookup yields CDR1 MGHRA and CDR2 YSYEKL. The CDR3 here is CASSLGLSSYGYTF. The CDR3 region has the DNA TGCGCCAGCAGCCTCGGACTATCTAGCTATGGCTACACCTTC.

The chain joins TRBV11-3 to TRBJ2-5; D gene uncertain. Looked up from germline, CDR1 is SGHNT and CDR2 is YENEEA. V shed 5 bases and J shed 4 bases, with 20 bases lying between them. This CDR3 spans 16 amino acids. The CDR3 reads CASSTRSGPPSETQYF. The CDR3 DNA follows: TGTGCCAGCAGCACGCGATCTGGGCCTCCCTCAGAGACCCAGTACTTC.